The T cell receptor beta chain described here comes from a study of OX40 agonist ivuxolimab in advanced cancers. Background on the study: The eligibility criteria allowed prior anti-PD-1, anti-PD-L1 or anti-CTLA-4 therapy, and 30% to 40% had some.

Turning to this clone: Its cognate antigen is unknown.

This table comes from immunoSEQ multiplex PCR, and its TCRdb copy is limited to in-frame clones, with some not included. Here the sample spans 39,000 or so clones, approximately 90% being singletons. Germline loops: CDR1 WNHNN, CDR2 SYGVQD (reference sequence). V gave up 0 bases and J gave up 7 bases; unmatched junction bases: 6. This CDR3 comprises 16 residues. The investigators sampled blood at baseline, at cycle 4 day 1, and at cycle 7 day 1. Study findings and constraints: Among the lowest peripheral clonal expansion occurred in 0.1-3.0 mg/kg partial responders. In a subset of nonresponders, normalized T-cell clonal expansion was also low.

Here the sequenced sample was CD4+ or CD8+ T cells sorted from blood, taken in a trial of the OX40 agonist ivuxolimab. The sequence was collected from an adult with an advanced solid tumor such as melanoma, head and neck, liver or kidney cancer. The rearrangement joins TRBV10-1 to TRBJ2-1; the match to TRBD2 covers 10 bases. CDR3 sequence: CASSESISGRYNEQFF. The CDR3, as DNA: TGCGCCAGCAGTGAGTCGATTAGCGGGAGGTATAATGAGCAGTTCTTC.